This T cell receptor beta chain was sequenced for a study of PD-L1 blockade in urothelial cancer. Study-wide context: At 3 weeks after treatment start (second dose) and again at 6 weeks, blood was analyzed.

The table lists this clone with a count of one. Data came from immunoSEQ multiplex PCR; TCRdb stores just in-frame clones and leaves some out. The sample lists 25,000 to 30,000 clones, more than 85% occurring once. CDR1 SGHNT and CDR2 YYREEE come from the germline V gene (reference sequence). The CDR3 runs to 13 residues. Trimming cost V 5 bases and J 6 bases; bases outside gene matches: 6. Sequenced material: PBMCs, taken around atezolizumab (anti-PD-L1) treatment. The TCR sequence derives from a man between 50 and 59 years old with urothelial cancer. J is TRBJ2-7 and V is TRBV5-4, with 9 nucleotides matching TRBD1. Here the CDR3 DNA reads TGTGCCAGCAGGCCGGGACAGGGTGGCGAGCAGTACTTC. Its translation: CASRPGQGGEQYF.